A single sample gave rise to the 29 T cell receptor beta chains below, sequenced in a study of blood T cell repertoires in COVID-19. Here immunoSEQ multiplex PCR was the method, and the copy in TCRdb shows in-frame clones only, minus some. The sample contains 200,000 to 250,000 clones, roughly 79% of which appear only once. Sequencing used peripheral blood. The receptors were sampled from a woman older than 75 with acute or convalescent COVID-19.

The V gene is TRBV6-2 or TRBV6-3, the J gene TRBJ1-2; D is possibly TRBD1 (5 bases). The germline V gene encodes CDR1 MNHEY and CDR2 SVGEGT. Trimming removed 4 bases from V and 1 base from J, with 13 bases in between. This CDR3 comprises 15 residues. CDR3 nucleotide sequence: TGTGCCAGCAGTTCGGCAGGGTGGGATAACTATGGCTACACCTTC. Translation: CASSSAGWDNYGYTF.

This clone was found once. This chain connects TRBV15 to TRBJ1-2; D is possibly TRBD1 (6 bases). Germline V gives CDR1 LNHNV, CDR2 YYDKDF (reference sequence). V lost 6 bases to trimming and J lost 7 bases, with 18 bases between them. This CDR3 spans 14 amino acids. The CDR3 coding sequence is TGTGCCACCAGTCTTGCCAGGGGTCTGGGTGGCTACACCTTC. It codes for CATSLARGLGGYTF.

The chain carries TRBV27 and TRBJ1-2; 7 bases are shared with TRBD1. The J segment lost 2 bases and the V segment lost 5 bases, leaving 8 bases of the junction unmatched. Germline-derived CDR1 and CDR2 are MNHEY and SMNVEV (reference sequence). This CDR3 region has 15 residues. DNA of the CDR3: TGTGCCAGCAGTGGGCAAGGGACAGAAAACTATGGCTACACCTTC. Translating gives CASSGQGTENYGYTF.

This chain joins TRBV29-1 and TRBJ2-1; 8 nucleotides match TRBD1. Germline V lookup: CDR1 SQVTM, CDR2 ANQGSEA. With V trimmed by 7 bases and J by 4 bases, 9 bases remained unmatched. The CDR3 has 14 residues. The CDR3 DNA is TGCAGCGCCGCTGGACAGGGTCGGTACAATGAGCAGTTCTTC. Residues: CSAAGQGRYNEQFF.

This clone came up once. This chain uses TRBV5-1 with TRBJ1-1; TRBD1 might be the D (6 bases). The V gene's germline CDR1 is SGHRS and CDR2 YFSETQ. V lost 3 bases and J 1 base, leaving 10 bases between the germline ends. CDR3 size: 14 residues. This CDR3 reads CASSSQGRNTEAFF. CDR3 coding DNA: TGCGCCAGCAGCTCACAGGGAAGGAACACTGAAGCTTTCTTT.

Concerning this clone: An end of the junction does not agree with germline; a read error may underlie this. The rearrangement joins TRBV7-7 to TRBJ2-5, with 15 nucleotides matching TRBD2. The CDR3 totals 17 residues. Germline V gene data show CDR1 as SSHAT and CDR2 as FNYEAQ (reference sequence). CDR3 protein: CASSLGTSGGRAETQYF. CDR3 DNA: TGTGCTAGCAGCTTAGGGACTAGCGGGGGGAGAGCTGAGACCCAGTACTTC.

This clone was seen just once. V and J are TRBV5-1 and TRBJ1-2; D is uncertain. Germline V gives CDR1 SGHRS, CDR2 YFSETQ. CDR3 length equals 14 residues. V lost 0 bases to trimming and J lost 8 bases, with 14 bases between them. The CDR3 DNA sequence: TGCGCCAGCAGCTTGGATTCCGACATAGGAGGCTACACCTTC. It translates to CASSLDSDIGGYTF.

In its sample, this clone was seen a few times. This chain uses TRBV9 with TRBJ2-1; 14 bases map to TRBD2. Germline lookup yields CDR1 SGDLS and CDR2 YYNGEE. There are 16 residues in the CDR3. V lost 7 bases, J lost 8 bases, and 11 bases stayed unmatched. In nucleotides, the CDR3 is TGTGCCAGCTGCCCAACCGGGACTAGCGGGAGCCATGAGCAGTTCTTC. Its protein product is CASCPTGTSGSHEQFF.

This chain links TRBV19 with TRBJ2-2, with 9 nucleotides matching TRBD1. This CDR3 region has 14 residues. Germline V gene lookup returns CDR1 LNHDA and CDR2 SQIVND (reference sequence). V lost 5 bases and J lost 7; bases outside the gene matches: 5. CDR3 protein: CASSGTGFNGELFF. The CDR3 DNA sequence: TGTGCCAGTAGTGGGACAGGGTTCAACGGGGAGCTGTTTTTT. The entire variable domain, with the rest obtained from reference TRBV19 and TRBJ2-2, is as follows: DGGITQSPKYLFRKEGQNVTLSCEQNLNHDAMYWYRQDPGQGLRLIYYSQIVNDFQKGDIAEGYSVSREKKESFPLTVTSAQKNPTAFYLCASSGTGFNGELFFGEGSRLTVL.

In this sample, this clone turned up a few times. The chain recombines TRBV5-8 with TRBJ1-1; 7 bases agree with TRBD1. Trimming at V came to 5 bases and at J to 4 bases, leaving 8 bases not matched to a gene. CDR3 size: 14 residues. Germline values: CDR1 SGHTS, CDR2 YDEGEE. The DNA of the CDR3 is TGTGCCAGCAGTCTGAGGGGGCCTGGCACTGAAGCTTTCTTT. This gives the protein CASSLRGPGTEAFF.

This chain joins TRBV7-2 and TRBJ2-3, with TRBD2 as a possible D gene (5 bases). In germline, CDR1 is SGHTA, CDR2 FQGNSA. Trimming stripped 5 bases from V and 0 bases from J, with 6 bases between. This CDR3 contains 13 residues. CDR3 DNA: TGTGCCAGCAGCAGGGAGAGCACAGATACGCAGTATTTT. Its protein is CASSRESTDTQYF.

This clone was recorded only once. The chain carries TRBV6-5 and TRBJ1-1; TRBD1 is a possible D gene (5 bases). Germline-derived CDR1 and CDR2 are MNHEY and SVGAGI. The V and J ends lost 6 bases and 10 bases respectively, with 15 bases between them. The CDR3 sequence is 12 residues long. CDR3 coding DNA: TGTGCCAGCAGGGCGACTGGGGCTGGAGCTTTCTTT. As protein: CASRATGAGAFF.

The chain couples TRBV7-2 to TRBJ2-1, with 7 bases that match TRBD2. The CDR3 runs to 13 residues. After removal of 0 bases from V and 10 bases from J, the junction contained 3 bases not matched to a gene. Germline-derived CDR1 and CDR2 are SGHTA and FQGNSA. The CDR3: CASSLAAGREQFF. In DNA form, the CDR3 reads TGTGCCAGCAGCTTAGCAGCGGGGAGGGAGCAGTTCTTC. The full variable domain, with the rest looked up from reference TRBV7-2 and TRBJ2-1, is GAGVSQSPSNKVTEKGKDVELRCDPISGHTALYWYRQSLGQGLEFLIYFQGNSAPDKSGLPSDRFSAERTGGSVSTLTIQRTQQEDSAVYLCASSLAAGREQFFGPGTRLTVL.

The gene calls are TRBV7-8 and TRBJ2-1; the match to TRBD2 covers 15 bases. V trimming: 5 bases; J trimming: 13 bases; junction bases outside the gene matches: 9. Germline V gene sequence: CDR1 SGHVS, CDR2 FQNEAQ. This CDR3 comprises 15 residues. The CDR3 region has the DNA TGTGCCAGCAGCCGGACTAGCGGGGGGGCCTCATTCCAGTTCTTC. It specifies CASSRTSGGASFQFF.

The chain carries TRBV28 and TRBJ1-2; D is ambiguous. This CDR3 is 14 amino acids long. V lost 1 base and J 4 bases, leaving 10 bases between the germline ends. The germline V gene encodes CDR1 MDHEN and CDR2 SYDVKM. The CDR3 region has the DNA TGTGCCAGCAGTTTATATGGCGGCTCCTATGGCTACACCTTC. As protein: CASSLYGGSYGYTF.

This chain connects TRBV7-2 to TRBJ2-7; a possible D gene is TRBD2 (6 bases). The CDR3 has 13 amino acids. V shed 5 bases and J shed 3 bases, with 11 bases lying between them. Germline V gene sequence: CDR1 SGHTA, CDR2 FQGNSA. This CDR3 is CASSLGTFYEQYF. CDR3 sequence (DNA): TGTGCCAGCAGCCTCGGGACTTTCTACGAGCAGTACTTC.

V usage is TRBV19 and J usage is TRBJ1-3, with TRBD1 as a possible D gene (6 bases). The germline CDR1 and CDR2 sequences are LNHDA and SQIVND (reference sequence). V was cut by 5 bases and J by 4 bases, with 18 bases left in between. The CDR3 has 16 amino acids. CDR3 region: CASSPTGLIGGNTIYF. For the CDR3, the DNA is TGTGCCAGTAGTCCGACAGGCCTAATTGGCGGAAACACCATATATTTT.

J is TRBJ2-1 and V is TRBV18; TRBD1 aligns across 7 bases. Trimming at V came to 3 bases and at J to 3 bases, leaving 5 bases not matched to a gene. The CDR3 spans 15 residues. Germline V gene data show CDR1 as KGHSH and CDR2 as LQKENI. Here the CDR3 reads CASSPSQGNYNEQFF. The CDR3 DNA reads as TGTGCCAGCTCACCGTCACAGGGGAACTACAATGAGCAGTTCTTC. The full variable domain, with the rest looked up from reference TRBV18 and TRBJ2-1, is NAGVMQNPRHLVRRRGQEARLRCSPMKGHSHVYWYRQLPEEGLKFMVYLQKENIIDESGMPKERFSAEFPKEGPSILRIQQVVRGDSAAYFCASSPSQGNYNEQFFGPGTRLTVL.

The chain employs TRBV7-2 and TRBJ2-7; 11 bases fit TRBD2. Germline V gene lookup returns CDR1 SGHTA and CDR2 FQGNSA. V was pared by 3 bases and J by 3 bases, with 1 base of the junction left unmatched. The CDR3 runs to 14 residues. The CDR3 protein is CASSLGLADYEQYF. CDR3 sequence (DNA): TGTGCCAGCAGCTTGGGACTAGCGGACTACGAGCAGTACTTC. Full variable domain (rest looked up from reference TRBV7-2 and TRBJ2-7): GAGVSQSPSNKVTEKGKDVELRCDPISGHTALYWYRQSLGQGLEFLIYFQGNSAPDKSGLPSDRFSAERTGGSVSTLTIQRTQQEDSAVYLCASSLGLADYEQYFGPGTRLTVT.

The rearrangement uses TRBV5-6 and TRBJ2-5; TRBD2 might be the D (6 bases). The CDR3 sequence is 14 residues long. Germline CDR1 is SGHDT and CDR2 is YYEEEE. V gave up 0 bases and J gave up 4 bases, with 10 bases separating them. CDR3 bases: TGTGCCAGCAGCTTGGTTGGAGGGCGAGAGACCCAGTACTTC. Protein: CASSLVGGRETQYF.

This sequence joins TRBV3-1 (or the pseudogene TRBV3-2) and TRBJ1-4; 9 bases map to TRBD1. CDR1 is LGHDT and CDR2 is YNNKEL in the germline V gene (reference sequence). This CDR3 is built from 16 residues. Trimming cost V 4 bases and J 3 bases; bases outside gene matches: 6. CDR3 loop: CASSPNRGQANEKLFF. The CDR3 region has the DNA TGTGCCAGCAGCCCAAACAGGGGGCAGGCTAATGAAAAACTGTTTTTT.

J is TRBJ1-2 and V is TRBV28; a possible D gene is TRBD1 (6 bases). V gave up 3 bases and J gave up 5 bases, with 13 bases separating them. Per germline, CDR1 MDHEN and CDR2 SYDVKM. CDR3 length equals 14 residues. For the CDR3, the DNA is TGTGCCAGCAGTTTGGGCAGGGGAAAATATGGCTACACCTTC. This codes for CASSLGRGKYGYTF.

This chain joins TRBV19 and TRBJ2-3, with unresolved D. Trimming stripped 4 bases from V and 1 base from J, with 9 bases between. CDR3 length: 14 residues. Germline CDR1 is LNHDA and CDR2 is SQIVND (reference sequence). The CDR3 DNA reads as TGTGCCAGTAGTAGCCGGTCGGGCACAGATACGCAGTATTTT. Protein sequence: CASSSRSGTDTQYF.

The chain has TRBV18 and TRBJ1-6; a weak D match, TRBD1 (5 bases). Trimming left V 0 bases short and J 12 bases short, with 9 bases between. CDR1 is KGHSH, CDR2 LQKENI, per germline. The CDR3 is made up of 13 amino acids. CDR3 nucleotides: TGTGCCAGCTCACCACCCCCAGGGATACCCCTCCACTTT. Translation gives CASSPPPGIPLHF.

Concerning this clone: The conserved final phenylalanine or tryptophan is absent from the CDR3, which likely points to a read error. It is unclear where the CDR3 begins or ends on the DNA, so no DNA is shown, and the CDR3 is as TCRdb lists it. This chain connects TRBV7-3 to TRBJ1-5; the table's D gene call, TRBD1, was not cross checked with the DNA. Germline CDR1 is SGHTA and CDR2 is FQGTGA. The CDR3 totals 11 residues, both ends included. The CDR3 here is CASSPSTTRQM.

Worth noting for this clone: This sample also contains other DNA sequences that code for the same CDR3. This chain joins TRBV3-1 (or the pseudogene TRBV3-2) and TRBJ2-3; TRBD2 matches at 9 bases. This CDR3 comprises 15 residues. The germline V gene encodes CDR1 LGHDT and CDR2 YNNKEL (reference sequence). J was trimmed by 6 bases and V by 2 bases; bases with no gene match: 6. CDR3: CASSQRRGGGDTQYF. DNA for the CDR3: TGTGCCAGCAGCCAACGGCGGGGGGGCGGTGATACGCAGTATTTT.

The rearrangement joins TRBV10-3 to TRBJ2-7; 9 bases fit TRBD1. Germline values: CDR1 ENHRY, CDR2 SYGVKD. Unmatched junction bases numbered 2, after V lost 7 bases and J lost 1 base. The CDR3 sequence is 13 residues long. CDR3 protein: CAIKGQGSYEQYF. CDR3 DNA sequence: TGTGCCATCAAGGGACAGGGTTCCTACGAGCAGTACTTC.

The rearrangement links TRBV6-5 to TRBJ1-1; no definite D call. Germline V lookup: CDR1 MNHEY, CDR2 SVGAGI. The ends were cut back, 8 bases at V and 5 bases at J, with 15 bases in the middle. The CDR3 spans 13 residues. The DNA of the CDR3 is TGTGCCAGCGAAAAATACCGGGAAACTGAAGCTTTCTTT. It encodes CASEKYRETEAFF.

In nucleotides, the CDR3 is TGTGCCAGCAGTGCCCAGACAGGGCGAAATGAGCAGTTCTTC. This sequence encodes CASSAQTGRNEQFF. This chain joins TRBV6-4 and TRBJ2-1; 7 nucleotides line up with TRBD1. The V and J ends lost 4 bases and 7 bases, in that order; junction bases with no gene match: 7. CDR3 length: 14 amino acids. Germline-derived CDR1 and CDR2 are MRHNA and SNTAGT.